This T cell receptor (beta chain) was identified in a study of siplizumab effects on memory and regulatory T cells. V dropped 3 bases and J dropped 2 bases, with 13 bases sitting between them. The CDR3 contains 15 residues. Germline CDR1 reads KGHSH; CDR2 reads LQKENI. Only in-frame clones appear in the TCRdb table, and some are missing; sequencing was by immunoSEQ multiplex PCR. The table shows around 95,000 clones, with about 94% occurring only once. This sequence originates from a human donor in good health. The chain has TRBV18 and TRBJ2-5, with D perhaps given as TRBD1 or TRBD2 (6 bases each). Material for sequencing was non-Treg CD4+ T cells sorted from blood. The CDR3 loop is CASSPSRGLQETQYF. The DNA of the CDR3 is TGTGCCAGCTCACCGTCCCGGGGGCTACAAGAGACCCAGTACTTC.